A single sample gave rise to the 20 T cell receptor beta chains below, sequenced in a study of post-analysis software for immune sequencing data. These receptors have no identified antigens. Study findings and constraints: The five TRBV segments detected at higher frequency in patients than in controls included TRBV5-6, TRBV5-1 and TRBV20-1.

Unique-molecular-identifier-tagged TCR beta cDNA libraries were used. TCRdb redid the calling of the PCR reads with MiXCR, one entry per CDR3 protein. Seen here are approximately 160,000 distinct CDR3 sequences, around 28% observed once, and the top ten hold about 1.6%. The sample was blood. These receptors came from a girl aged 5-17 years with multiple sclerosis.

This clonotype occurred a few times. The V gene is TRBV7-8, the J gene TRBJ2-5; tentatively, D is TRBD2 (6 bases). Deletions cut 2 bases from V and 2 bases from J, with 18 bases between. CDR3 length: 17 residues. The germline V gene has CDR1 SGHVS and CDR2 FQNEAQ. In DNA form, the CDR3 reads TGTGCCAGCAGCTTAACGGGCGGGGTCTATCAGCAAGAGACCCAGTACTTC. Its protein product is CASSLTGGVYQQETQYF.

The chain employs TRBV3-1 and TRBJ1-1; weak D call: TRBD1 (5 bases). From germline, CDR1 is LGHDT and CDR2 YNNKEL (reference sequence). CDR3 size: 14 residues. V dropped 4 bases and J dropped 10 bases, with 19 bases sitting between them. This CDR3 reads CASSPSLAGGGAFF. CDR3 nucleotide sequence: TGTGCCAGCAGCCCGAGTTTGGCAGGTGGGGGAGCTTTCTTT.

The rearrangement uses TRBV18 and TRBJ2-1; 11 bases fit TRBD1. V lost 3 bases and J lost 7; bases outside the gene matches: 2. There are 14 residues in the CDR3. From germline, CDR1 is KGHSH and CDR2 LQKENI. The CDR3 nucleotides read TGTGCCAGCTCACCGGGACAGGGGGGTAATGAGCAGTTCTTC. It codes for CASSPGQGGNEQFF.

The V and J genes are TRBV10-3 and TRBJ1-1, with a possible D match to TRBD1 (6 bases). V was cut by 10 bases and J by 1 base, with 16 bases left in between. Germline V gives CDR1 ENHRY, CDR2 SYGVKD. The CDR3 sequence is 14 residues long. DNA of the CDR3: TGTGCCAGCAGACCGGGACAATCGAACACTGAAGCTTTCTTT. This gives the protein CASRPGQSNTEAFF.

Here the CDR3 reads CAISESTGDTGELFF. The CDR3 coding sequence is TGTGCCATCAGTGAGTCAACAGGGGACACCGGGGAGCTGTTTTTT. The chain combines TRBV10-3 with TRBJ2-2; 7 positions match TRBD1. CDR1 and CDR2 (germline): ENHRY, SYGVKD. V lost 0 bases to trimming and J lost 3 bases; unmatched junction nucleotides: 1. The CDR3 spans 15 residues.

This clonotype was seen only a few times. This chain links TRBV12-3 or TRBV12-4 with TRBJ1-5; D perhaps matches TRBD1 (6 bases). Trimming took off 7 bases at V and 3 bases at J, with 19 bases between the two ends. The CDR3 contains 16 residues. CDR3: CASTDSRGPVNQPQHF. The CDR3 DNA is TGTGCCAGCACCGATAGTCGGGGGCCGGTCAATCAGCCCCAGCATTTT.

This clonotype was observed a handful of times. A junction end diverges from the germline sequence, so it may reflect a read error. The V call is TRBV27, the J call TRBJ2-1; TRBD2 aligns across 11 bases. The germline gives CDR1 MNHEY, CDR2 SMNVEV (reference sequence). The CDR3 loop spans 15 amino acids. The CDR3 is CAGSPTSGGYNEQFF. The CDR3 region has the DNA TGTGCCGGCAGTCCCACTAGCGGGGGTTACAATGAGCAGTTCTTC.

Comments on this clonotype: Just one base apart from a much larger clone, this may be a read error. The chain recombines TRBV12-3 or TRBV12-4 with TRBJ2-3, with 13 bases that match TRBD2. J gave up 10 bases and V 6 bases, and 10 bases lay outside the gene matches. The CDR3 runs to 15 residues. The CDR3 protein is CASRSTSGRTNAQYF. In DNA, the CDR3 is TGTGCCAGCAGATCGACTAGCGGGAGGACTAATGCGCAGTATTTT.

The chain recombines TRBV27 with TRBJ1-1; D is uncertain. This CDR3 is 13 amino acids long. Trimming took off 4 bases at V and 2 bases at J, with 8 bases between the two ends. Germline-derived CDR1 and CDR2 are MNHEY and SMNVEV (reference sequence). The CDR3 sequence: CASSSTANTEAFF. For the CDR3, the DNA is TGTGCCAGCAGTTCAACTGCCAACACTGAAGCTTTCTTT.

This clonotype was recorded a few times. The chain couples TRBV6-5 to TRBJ2-5, with a possible D match to TRBD1 (5 bases). Germline assignment: CDR1 MNHEY and CDR2 SVGAGI. Deletions cut 7 bases from V and 11 bases from J, with 17 bases between. There are 12 residues in the CDR3. DNA of the CDR3: TGTGCCAGCATGCGGACAATATACGGGCAGTACTTC. Its translation: CASMRTIYGQYF.

This clonotype occurred many times. The J gene is TRBJ1-5, the V gene TRBV9; weak D call: TRBD1 (6 bases). From germline, CDR1 is SGDLS and CDR2 YYNGEE. Trimming removed 3 bases at V and 0 bases at J, with 10 bases between. The CDR3 contains 15 residues. CDR3 sequence: CASSAGADSNQPQHF. DNA of the CDR3: TGTGCCAGCAGCGCGGGGGCGGATAGCAATCAGCCCCAGCATTTT.

With regard to this clonotype: One end of the junction is discordant with germline, which a read error may explain. The V gene is TRBV28, the J gene TRBJ2-6; D may correspond to TRBD1 or TRBD2 (5 bases each). CDR3 length equals 17 residues. Per the germline V gene, CDR1 is MDHEN and CDR2 is SYDVKM. CDR3 in DNA: TGTGCCAGCTTCCCCTCGGCAGGTGGACTTGGGGCCGACGTCCTGACTTTC. It is translated as CASFPSAGGLGADVLTF.

Regarding this clonotype: It may be a read error: a sequence one base away is much more abundant. This chain uses TRBV20-1 with TRBJ2-7, with unresolved D. The CDR3 runs 14 residues. Per the germline V gene, CDR1 is DFQATT and CDR2 is SNEGSKA (reference sequence). V was clipped by 0 bases and J by 1 base, with 10 bases between them. CDR3 sequence: CSARDLVNSYEQYF. CDR3 nucleotides: TGCAGTGCTAGAGATCTAGTGAATTCCTACGAGCAGTACTTC.

In this sample, this clonotype turned up a few times. The V call is TRBV6-5, the J call TRBJ2-1; 8 nucleotides agree with TRBD2. The germline CDR1 and CDR2 sequences are MNHEY and SVGAGI. The V segment lost 5 bases and the J segment 2 bases; nucleotides outside the gene matches: 5. The CDR3 covers 15 residues. CDR3 sequence: CASSPGAGAYNEQFF. The CDR3 DNA reads as TGTGCCAGCAGTCCAGGAGCGGGAGCCTACAATGAGCAGTTCTTC.

DNA of the CDR3: TGTGCCAGCAGCCACGGGTTCGGGGCAGGTCGCGGGACCCAGTACTTC. Amino acids: CASSHGFGAGRGTQYF. The chain uses TRBV7-6 and TRBJ2-5; D tentatively reads TRBD1 or TRBD2 (5 bases each). V was trimmed by 5 bases and J by 7 bases, leaving 23 bases between them. The CDR3 is made up of 16 amino acids. Germline-derived CDR1 and CDR2 are SGHVS and FNYEAQ.

This rearrangement joins TRBV12-3 or TRBV12-4 to TRBJ2-5; 7 bases align to TRBD1. TRBJ2-7 explains the end of the DNA better; the J call may be wrong. The CDR3 is 14 amino acids. The CDR3 bases are TGTGCCAGCAGTTTAGGAGGGGGCCACTACGAGCAGTACTTC. This translates into CASSLGGGHYEQYF.

Ten or more counts support this clonotype. CDR3 in DNA: TGTGCCAGCAGCCCGGGACAGGGGAGGGGGAAAGAGACCCAGTACTTC. Translated: CASSPGQGRGKETQYF. The chain has TRBV12-3 or TRBV12-4 and TRBJ2-5; 10 bases fit TRBD1. The CDR3 covers 16 residues. V shed 6 bases and J 3 bases; nucleotides not matched to a gene: 10.

This clonotype occurred many times. The CDR3 sequence is CASSLHRLGLAETYEQYF. CDR3 sequence (DNA): TGTGCCAGCAGTCTACACCGGCTGGGACTAGCGGAGACCTACGAGCAGTACTTC. This chain joins TRBV6-5 and TRBJ2-7, with 11 bases lining up with TRBD2. Trimming at V came to 5 bases and at J to 2 bases, leaving 14 bases not matched to a gene. CDR1 is MNHEY, CDR2 SVGAGI, per germline. This CDR3 contains 18 residues.

This clonotype was seen just once. The J gene is TRBJ2-5, the V gene TRBV27, with 9 positions matching TRBD2. Looked up from germline, CDR1 is MNHEY and CDR2 is SMNVEV (reference sequence). The V and J ends lost 3 bases and 13 bases, in that order; junction bases with no gene match: 18. The CDR3 is made up of 16 amino acids. The CDR3 DNA sequence: TGTGCCAGCAGTTTCATGGCGGGAGGGCTCTCCTACGAGCGGTACTTC. Amino acid sequence: CASSFMAGGLSYERYF.

The chain recombines TRBV24-1 with TRBJ2-3; D ambiguous. The CDR3 loop spans 16 amino acids. Trimming removed 2 bases from V and 1 base from J, with 12 bases in between. Germline-derived CDR1 and CDR2 are KGHDR and SFDVKD. DNA for the CDR3: TGTGCCACCAGTGATTCCGGACCGGCGGGCACAGATACGCAGTATTTT. This translates into CATSDSGPAGTDTQYF.